This T cell receptor beta chain was captured by sequencing in a study of T cell responses to AZD1222 COVID-19 vaccine (dated by TCRdb to the early 2020s). For the wider study: A total of 233 trial participants underwent TCR sequencing, of whom some 200 had received two doses of AZD1222 and approximately 26 had received two doses of the MenACWY control vaccine. Enrollment into the trials was organized by age into subgroups of 18-55, 56-69 and 70-plus years, and those subgroups contained approximately 150, 30 and 60 TCR-sequenced participants, respectively.

The CDR3 regions of human TCRbeta chains were analyzed by immunosequencing. In the original analysis: Repertoire TCRs were matched against a reference library of SARS-CoV-2-specific TCRs generated with the MIRA antigen-specificity platform. Breadth was defined as the fraction of unique TCRs that were SARS-CoV-2-associated, and depth was defined as the fraction of total T cells that were SARS-CoV-2-associated. Using the MIRA data, every spike-specific TCR was mapped to the spike region that the TCR reacted to and assigned to either a CD4 or a CD8 class. Log10-transformed breadth and depth values were compared by one-way ANOVA with Sidak's multiple comparisons tests. TCRdb obtained this table from immuneACCESS and retained in-frame rearrangements with V and J assigned. These tables miss some clones; where compared with another copy, unresolved V genes account for less than half of the shortfall, and the remainder is unexplained. V and J calls and clone size are copied from that table; D and trimming were computed from the DNA. Here the sample has around 59,000 clones; roughly nine tenths occur a single time. The ten largest clones capture about 6.3% of the sample.

The CDR3 has 15 amino acids, counting the end cysteine and phenylalanine. Just the 45-base CDR3 DNA is kept, in frame starting at base 1. In the germline V gene, CDR1 corresponds to KGHDR and CDR2 to SFDVKD. Between the V and J ends, shortened by 3 bases and 6 bases respectively, the junction contains 13 bases. Paper-wide results and their limitations: CD4 TCRs associated with the vaccine covered the entire spike protein, and the dominant responses were in regions 160-218 and 743-854. Reportedly, close to half of the unique spike-specific TCRs recognized epitopes lying outside the regions that are mutated in the B.1.351 and B.1.1.7 variants. After two AZD1222 doses, both the breadth and the depth of spike-specific TCRs were significantly higher than at day 0 and than in MenACWY recipients. Participants were mostly white British, with more females than males. The authors suggested clonal diversity may have been underestimated. Conclusions about previously exposed vaccinees are limited because only six or seven AZD1222 recipients were SARS-CoV-2 seropositive at baseline. Because no day 14 peak-response samples were available, repertoires were characterized only after the peak T cell response. In the small 56-69-year group, the increase in depth fell short of significance, most likely because of low power.

The label giving this sample's time point can be read as: about 28 days (+/-7) after the second vaccine dose. AZD1222 recipients whose second dose came at about 4 weeks and those whose second dose came at about 12 weeks were combined into one group, since spike-specific TCR depth and breadth did not differ between the two schedules. Vaccinee samples came from UK trials COV001 and COV002, including a single-blind randomized controlled phase 2/3 trial of AZD1222 (ChAdOx1 nCoV-19) in healthy adults. For TCRbeta chain sequencing, PBMC samples were collected from trial participants at day 0 and at day 28 after the second dose. As to this clone: The target of this receptor is not known. No much larger clone exists at a distance of one base, and base qualities are not known.

This TCR was sampled from an adult who received the AZD1222 COVID-19 vaccine. The rearrangement joined TRBV24-1 to TRBJ2-2; no D gene is confidently identified. Specimen: peripheral blood, collected 28 days after the second AZD1222 dose. The CDR3 reads CATSDTSRPPGELFF. The DNA sequence is given as TGTGCCACCAGTGATACCTCCAGGCCCCCCGGGGAGCTGTTTTTT.